The present entry profiles one T cell receptor beta chain with its context. This entry is derived from a study of T cells in women clearing cervical HPV infection. Prevalent HPV16 infections were excluded; only incident single HPV16 infections included. Clones were sequenced by immunoSEQ multiplex PCR, and TCRdb holds only the in-frame ones, with some missing. The sample features around 23,000 clones, with under 10% in its top ten. The material sequenced was blood buffy coat. This sequence was found in a woman aged 18 to 75 with a cervical HPV16 infection that either progressed to CIN3+ or cleared (not recorded which).

The CDR3 reads CASRRHLSGTRTYNEQFF. The sequenced CDR3 bases are TGTGCCAGCAGACGTCACCTTTCGGGGACACGGACCTACAATGAG. The chain joins TRBV7-6 to TRBJ2-1; the D gene is possibly TRBD1 (6 bases). The read terminates 3 residues before the CDR3 end, so the remaining end is supplied by the germline J gene. Germline CDR1 SGHVS, CDR2 FNYEAQ. The CDR3 covers 18 residues. V lost 6 bases to trimming and J lost 2 bases, with 23 bases between them.